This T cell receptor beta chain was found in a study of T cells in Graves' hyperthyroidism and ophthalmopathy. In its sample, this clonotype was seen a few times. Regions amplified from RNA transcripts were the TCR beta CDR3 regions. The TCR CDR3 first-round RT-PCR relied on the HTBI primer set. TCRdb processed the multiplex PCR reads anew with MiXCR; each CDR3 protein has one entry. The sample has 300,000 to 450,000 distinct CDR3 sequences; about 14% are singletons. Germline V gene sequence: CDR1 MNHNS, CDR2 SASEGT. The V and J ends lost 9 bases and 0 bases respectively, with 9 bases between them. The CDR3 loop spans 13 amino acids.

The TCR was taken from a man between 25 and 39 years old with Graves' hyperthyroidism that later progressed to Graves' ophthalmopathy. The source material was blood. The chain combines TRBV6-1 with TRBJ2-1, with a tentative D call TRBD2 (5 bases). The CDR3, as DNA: TGTGCCAGTGGACTGAACTCCTACAATGAGCAGTTCTTC. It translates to CASGLNSYNEQFF.